This is a list of T cell receptor beta chains from one sample in a study of blood T cell repertoires in COVID-19. Data came from immunoSEQ multiplex PCR; TCRdb stores just in-frame clones and leaves some out. The sample lists roughly 92,000 clones, more than 70% occurring once. Sequencing was carried out using peripheral blood. All receptors derive from a human donor with acute or convalescent COVID-19. The donor label of this sample is uncertain. Both conserved end residues are part of each CDR3. Each record gives: J gene, clone size, D gene, V gene, CDR3 protein, CDR3 DNA. The D gene is left open where the match is weak. A row's size may be missing; if present it is once, few, many or a size class.

>TRBJ2-1|.|.|TRBV9
CASSKGVGFNEQFF
TGTGCCAGCAGCAAAGGGGTAGGGTTCAATGAGCAGTTCTTC
>TRBJ1-4|.|.|TRBV7-9
CASSRSTNEKLFF
TGTGCCAGCAGCCGGTCGACTAATGAAAAACTGTTTTTT
>TRBJ1-4|.|.|TRBV27
CASSLWGGGGEKLFF
TGTGCCAGCAGTTTATGGGGGGGCGGAGGTGAAAAACTGTTTTTT
>TRBJ1-2|.|TRBD1|TRBV7-3
CASSAGTGDGYTF
TGTGCCAGCAGCGCCGGGACAGGGGATGGCTACACCTTC
>TRBJ1-1|.|.|TRBV24-1
CATSDWADTEAFF
TGTGCCACCAGTGATTGGGCCGACACTGAAGCTTTCTTT
>TRBJ1-6|.|.|TRBV2
CASSTRGGSPLHF
TGTGCCAGCAGTACTCGCGGAGGTTCACCCCTCCACTTT
>TRBJ1-2|.|TRBD1|TRBV5-1
CASSFTGEPYGYTF
TGCGCCAGCAGCTTTACAGGGGAACCCTATGGCTACACCTTC
>TRBJ2-5|.|TRBD1|TRBV19
CASSGTGGRETQYF
TGTGCCAGTAGTGGGACAGGGGGGAGAGAGACCCAGTACTTC
>TRBJ1-2|.|.|TRBV28
CASSLLWGSGNYGYTF
TGTGCCAGCAGTTTATTGTGGGGTTCGGGAAACTATGGCTACACCTTC
>TRBJ2-5|.|.|TRBV5-1
CASSRVSRQGETQYF
TGCGCCAGCAGCCGGGTAAGCCGGCAAGGAGAGACCCAGTACTTC
>TRBJ1-1|few|TRBD1|TRBV10-3
CAIRDRVGDTEAFF
TGTGCCATCAGAGACAGGGTCGGAGACACTGAAGCTTTCTTT
>TRBJ1-5|few|TRBD1|TRBV19
CASSTDRDRPQHF
TGTGCCAGTAGTACTGACAGGGACAGGCCCCAGCATTTT
>TRBJ2-1|.|.|TRBV3-1/TRBV3-2
CASSQGQAHNEQFF
TGTGCCAGCAGCCAAGGGCAGGCCCACAATGAGCAGTTCTTC
>TRBJ2-5|.|.|TRBV18
CASSPPRAAQETQYF
TGTGCCAGCTCACCACCGAGGGCAGCTCAAGAGACCCAGTACTTC
>TRBJ2-7|.|.|TRBV2
CASRETRPYEQYF
TGTGCCAGCAGAGAAACTAGGCCTTACGAGCAGTACTTC
>TRBJ2-3|.|TRBD2|TRBV7-3
CASSLTASGGSTDTQYF
TGTGCCAGCAGCTTAACTGCTAGCGGGGGAAGCACAGATACGCAGTATTTT
>TRBJ2-7|.|.|TRBV6-5
CASSPRSYEQYF
TGTGCCAGCAGCCCCAGGTCCTACGAGCAGTACTTC
>TRBJ2-3|.|.|TRBV11-3
CASSSGLTDTQYF
TGTGCCAGCAGCTCAGGACTCACAGATACGCAGTATTTT
>TRBJ1-1|.|TRBD1|TRBV5-4
CASSLDRGSTEAFF
TGTGCCAGCAGCCTGGACAGGGGTAGCACTGAAGCTTTCTTT
>TRBJ2-4|.|TRBD1|TRBV3-1/TRBV3-2
CASSQVTGVAKNIQYF
TGTGCCAGCAGCCAAGTAACAGGGGTAGCCAAAAACATTCAGTACTTC
>TRBJ2-2|.|.|TRBV5-1
CASSLVPGGELFF
TGCGCCAGCAGCTTGGTACCCGGCGGGGAGCTGTTTTTT
>TRBJ1-4|.|.|TRBV2
CASRLSREKLFF
TGTGCCAGCCGACTTTCTAGGGAAAAACTGTTTTTT
>TRBJ2-1|.|TRBD2|TRBV24-1
CATTTGLAGGNEQFF
TGTGCCACCACTACGGGACTAGCGGGGGGCAATGAGCAGTTCTTC
>TRBJ2-5|.|.|TRBV28
CATQTGFQETQYF
TGTGCCACCCAAACAGGGTTTCAAGAGACCCAGTACTTC
>TRBJ2-3|.|TRBD1|TRBV5-1
CASSFRDSTDTQYF
TGCGCCAGCAGTTTCCGGGACAGTACTGATACGCAGTATTTT
>TRBJ2-5|.|TRBD2|TRBV10-2
CASSESSGGEETQYF
TGCGCCAGCAGTGAGTCTAGCGGGGGGGAAGAGACCCAGTACTTC
>TRBJ2-5|.|.|TRBV7-2
CASSSSNQETQYF
TGTGCCAGCAGCTCCAGTAACCAAGAGACCCAGTACTTC
>TRBJ1-4|.|.|TRBV14
CASSQPGALGEKLFF
TGTGCCAGCAGCCAACCAGGGGCACTAGGGGAAAAACTGTTTTTT
>TRBJ1-3|.|TRBD1|TRBV5-6
CASRSGQGLGNTIYF
TGTGCCAGCAGGTCGGGACAGGGTCTGGGAAACACCATATATTTT
>TRBJ1-2|.|TRBD1|TRBV4-2
CASSQDPGQGVGYTF
TGTGCCAGCAGCCAAGATCCCGGACAGGGGGTTGGCTACACCTTC
>TRBJ1-1|.|.|TRBV15
CATNPSFNQGRNTEAFF
TGTGCCACCAACCCGTCGTTTAACCAGGGGAGGAACACTGAAGCTTTCTTT
>TRBJ1-4|.|TRBD1|TRBV9
CASSVRDRGELFF
TGTGCCAGCAGCGTCCGGGACAGGGGAGAGCTGTTTTTT
>TRBJ2-1|.|.|TRBV6-5
CASRRTGSSYNEQFF
TGTGCCAGCAGGAGAACAGGTTCCTCTTACAATGAGCAGTTCTTC
>TRBJ2-1|.|.|TRBV19
CASSGGGLTYNEQFF
TGTGCCAGTAGTGGGGGGGGCCTAACCTACAATGAGCAGTTCTTC
>TRBJ2-5|.|TRBD2|TRBV7-8
CASSRTRAETQYF
TGTGCCAGCAGCCGGACTAGGGCGGAGACCCAGTACTTC
>TRBJ2-7|.|TRBD2|TRBV7-2
CASSPQRGGRYEQYF
TGTGCCAGCAGCCCCCAGCGGGGGGGCCGCTACGAGCAGTACTTC
>TRBJ2-2|.|.|TRBV2
CASSGTASGELFF
TGTGCCAGCAGTGGGACAGCGTCCGGGGAGCTGTTTTTT
>TRBJ2-4|.|.|TRBV14
CASSQVGGQKNIQYF
TGTGCCAGCAGCCAAGTTGGAGGACAGAAAAACATTCAGTACTTC
>TRBJ2-7|.|.|TRBV30
CAWSVTWYEQYF
TGTGCCTGGAGTGTTACATGGTACGAGCAGTACTTC
>TRBJ1-1|.|.|TRBV7-2
CASSSTENTEAFF
TGTGCCAGCAGCAGTACAGAGAACACTGAAGCTTTCTTT
>TRBJ2-7|.|.|TRBV4-1
CASSQGNTRSAPYEQYF
TGCGCCAGCAGCCAAGGCAACACTAGGTCGGCCCCGTACGAGCAGTACTTC
>TRBJ2-1|.|TRBD2|TRBV19
CASSPGTSQKRQFF
TGTGCCAGTAGTCCTGGGACTAGCCAGAAGCGGCAGTTCTTC
>TRBJ2-7|.|TRBD1|TRBV5-6
CASSPPGQNYEQYF
TGTGCCAGCAGCCCACCGGGACAGAACTACGAGCAGTACTTC
>TRBJ2-3|.|TRBD2|TRBV29-1
CSVARTSGADTQYF
TGCAGCGTTGCAAGGACTAGCGGGGCAGATACGCAGTATTTT
>TRBJ2-1|.|.|TRBV5-4
CASSWGTTPRENNEQFF
TGTGCCAGCAGCTGGGGGACAACCCCAAGAGAAAACAATGAGCAGTTCTTC
>TRBJ1-1|.|TRBD1|TRBV9
CASSVSTGADTEAFF
TGTGCCAGCAGCGTCTCGACAGGGGCGGACACTGAAGCTTTCTTT
>TRBJ1-1|.|TRBD1|TRBV2
CASRDRANTEAFF
TGTGCCAGCAGAGACAGGGCAAACACTGAAGCTTTCTTT